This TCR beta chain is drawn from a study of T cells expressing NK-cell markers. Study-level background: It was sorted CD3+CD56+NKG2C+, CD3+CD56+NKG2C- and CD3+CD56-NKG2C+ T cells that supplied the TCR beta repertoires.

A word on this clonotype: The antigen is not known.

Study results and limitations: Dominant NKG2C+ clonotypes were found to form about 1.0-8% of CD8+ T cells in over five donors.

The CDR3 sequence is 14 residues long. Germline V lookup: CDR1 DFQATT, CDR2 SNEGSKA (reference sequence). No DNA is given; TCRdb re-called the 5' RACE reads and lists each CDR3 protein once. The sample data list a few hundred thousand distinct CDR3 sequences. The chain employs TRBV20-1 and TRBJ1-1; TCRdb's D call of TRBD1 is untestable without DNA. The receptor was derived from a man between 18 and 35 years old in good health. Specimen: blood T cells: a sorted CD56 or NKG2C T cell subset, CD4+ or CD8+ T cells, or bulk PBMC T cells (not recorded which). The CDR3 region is CSARDGDRHTEAFF.